A selection of T cell receptor beta chains follows, all from one sample in a study of cytomegalovirus exposure and HLA in healthy donors. Sequencing used immunoSEQ multiplex PCR; TCRdb keeps in-frame clones, though not all of them. In the table there are around 120,000 clones, around 83% of which are singletons. The specimen was PBMCs. All receptors come from a girl aged 2-9 years in good health and CMV-seronegative. Both conserved end residues are part of each CDR3. A D gene is named only where the DNA matches it firmly. Clone size is not always given. Where it is, it says once, few, many or a class for expanded clones.

DNA,CDR3,J,size,V,D
TGCGCCAGCAGCTTGGGGACAGGGACCTACGAGCAGTACTTC,CASSLGTGTYEQYF,TRBJ2-7,-,TRBV5-1,TRBD1
TGTGCCAGCAGTTACACTAGCGGGAGGGCATATGAGCAGTTCTTC,CASSYTSGRAYEQFF,TRBJ2-1,-,TRBV6-6,TRBD2
TGTGCCTGGAGTGTAAGCGAGATCACTGAAGCTTTCTTT,CAWSVSEITEAFF,TRBJ1-1,once,TRBV30,-
TGTGCCAGCGGGCGGGAGGGCCCCACAGATACGCAGTATTTT,CASGREGPTDTQYF,TRBJ2-3,once,TRBV2,TRBD2
TGTGCCAGCAGTGACCTTCAGGGGGCGCCTTGGGAGCAGTACTTC,CASSDLQGAPWEQYF,TRBJ2-7,-,TRBV27,TRBD1
TGTGCCTGGAGTTCTGACAGGACCTCCTACGAGCAGTACTTC,CAWSSDRTSYEQYF,TRBJ2-7,-,TRBV30,-
TGTGCCATCAGTGAGAGCGGCTCGAACACTGAAGCTTTCTTT,CAISESGSNTEAFF,TRBJ1-1,-,TRBV10-3,-
TGTGCCACCAGCAGAGACGACACAGGGTATGATGAAAAACTGTTTTTT,CATSRDDTGYDEKLFF,TRBJ1-4,-,TRBV15,-
TGTGCCAGCAGCCTACGACAAGAGACCCAGTACTTC,CASSLRQETQYF,TRBJ2-5,-,TRBV28,-
TGCGTCAGCGGAAGGACAGGGCGTGAAAAACTGTTTTTT,CVSGRTGREKLFF,TRBJ1-4,-,TRBV5-1,TRBD1
TGTGCCAGCAGTAACCGGGACAGGGATGAAAAACTGTTTTTT,CASSNRDRDEKLFF,TRBJ1-4,-,TRBV7-9,TRBD1
TGCGCCAGCAGCCAGGACCCCCTTAGTCGCGGGGGTGACGAGCAGTACTTC,CASSQDPLSRGGDEQYF,TRBJ2-7,-,TRBV4-3,TRBD2
TGTGCCATCAGGGGGGACAGGGCCTTAGAGCAGTACTTC,CAIRGDRALEQYF,TRBJ2-7,-,TRBV10-3,TRBD1
TGTGCCAGCAGCTTAGAAGGCGGGGCGGGGTTTAGGGACGAGCAGTACTTC,CASSLEGGAGFRDEQYF,TRBJ2-7,-,TRBV7-8,-
TGTGCCAGCAGCTTAGCGGGGTTCGACTACGAGCAGTACTTC,CASSLAGFDYEQYF,TRBJ2-7,-,TRBV11-2,-
TGTGCCAGCAGTTCAGGGGTTCTGGAAGCTTTCTTT,CASSSGVLEAFF,TRBJ1-1,-,TRBV28,-
TGCGCCAGCACTACAGGGGTGGGCCAAGAGACCCAGTACTTC,CASTTGVGQETQYF,TRBJ2-5,-,TRBV5-1,TRBD1
TGTGCCTGGAGCGAACAGGTCCCGGGTGGCTACACCTTC,CAWSEQVPGGYTF,TRBJ1-2,-,TRBV30,-
TGCGCCAGCAGCCTCCGGGAGCAATACGAGCAGTACTTC,CASSLREQYEQYF,TRBJ2-7,-,TRBV4-1,-
TGTGCCTGCAGGGGGAATGGGGGAGATACGCAGTATTTT,CACRGNGGDTQYF,TRBJ2-3,-,TRBV30,TRBD1
TGTGCCAGCAGCCAGGGGATAACTGAAGCTTTCTTT,CASSQGITEAFF,TRBJ1-1,-,TRBV5-6,-
TGTGCCAGTAGCGGCAGGGTCTACGAGCAGTACTTC,CASSGRVYEQYF,TRBJ2-7,-,TRBV19,-
TGTGCCAGCAGCTGGGAGGGGCCGAACACTGAAGCTTTCTTT,CASSWEGPNTEAFF,TRBJ1-1,-,TRBV11-2,-
TGCGCCAGCAGCTTGTCCGCGGCCCGCCTCTACGAGCAGTACTTC,CASSLSAARLYEQYF,TRBJ2-7,-,TRBV5-1,-
TGTGCCAGCAGTTCGGGACAGGGACAAGAGACCCAGTACTTC,CASSSGQGQETQYF,TRBJ2-5,-,TRBV5-4,TRBD1
TGTGCCAGCAGCTTTCGGATTAGCGGCTGTCAGGAGTACTTC,CASSFRISGCQEYF,TRBJ2-7,-,TRBV7-8,-
TGTGCCACCAGCAGAGATTCCAGATCCTATGGCTACACCTTC,CATSRDSRSYGYTF,TRBJ1-2,-,TRBV15,-
TGTGCCAGCAGCGTAGGGCAGGGCACTGGGGCCAACGTCCTGACTTTC,CASSVGQGTGANVLTF,TRBJ2-6,-,TRBV9,-
TGTGCCAGCAGCGCCTACCTCAGCGGCACCGGGGAGCTGTTTTTT,CASSAYLSGTGELFF,TRBJ2-2,few,TRBV9,-
TGTGCCAGCAGCCCGCCCCCGGGAATCTATGAGCAGTTCTTC,CASSPPPGIYEQFF,TRBJ2-1,-,TRBV9,-
TGTGCCAGCAAATCAACAGAATCATTAAAAGCTAATGAAAAACTGTTTTTT,CASKSTESLKANEKLFF,TRBJ1-4,-,TRBV14,-
TGTGCCAGCTCACCCGACAGGGGTTTGAATCAGCCCCAGCATTTT,CASSPDRGLNQPQHF,TRBJ1-5,-,TRBV18,TRBD1
TGTGCCACCAGCAGAGCTAGCGGGGGCACAGATACGCAGTATTTT,CATSRASGGTDTQYF,TRBJ2-3,-,TRBV15,TRBD2
TGCAGCGTTGAAGGAGAAGTGGGGGACTCCTCCTACGAGCAGTACTTC,CSVEGEVGDSSYEQYF,TRBJ2-7,few,TRBV29-1,-
TGTGCCAGCAGTGGGTCGAAGGAGGTGAACACCGGGGAGCTGTTTTTT,CASSGSKEVNTGELFF,TRBJ2-2,few,TRBV28,-
TGTGCCTGGAGGCCCGGAGGTACCGGGGAGCTGTTTTTT,CAWRPGGTGELFF,TRBJ2-2,-,TRBV30,-
TGTGCCAGCAGTGAGGACAGGGGGCTGGACGAGCAGTACTTC,CASSEDRGLDEQYF,TRBJ2-7,-,TRBV6-1,TRBD1
TGTGCCATATACAGGGTTCGGCAAGAGACCCAGTACTTC,CAIYRVRQETQYF,TRBJ2-5,-,TRBV7-9,-
TGTGCCAGCAGCCCTGCCGGGATTCGCGGCGAGCAGTACTTC,CASSPAGIRGEQYF,TRBJ2-7,-,TRBV11-2,-
TGTGCCAGCAGCGTGGACAGCACGTTTGGAGCTTTCTTT,CASSVDSTFGAFF,TRBJ1-1,-,TRBV11-2,-
TGTGCCAGCAGTCAGCAGGGATTGCGCACAGATACGCAGTATTTT,CASSQQGLRTDTQYF,TRBJ2-3,-,TRBV27,-
TGCGCCAGCAGCCACCCAACCGGCAGGAAAGCTAACTATGGCTACACCTTC,CASSHPTGRKANYGYTF,TRBJ1-2,-,TRBV4-1,-
TGTGCCAGCAGTTTAAGGGTAGCGGGAGGCGGCTATGAGCAGTTCTTC,CASSLRVAGGGYEQFF,TRBJ2-1,-,TRBV28,TRBD2
TGTGCCAGCAGCTTAGGTTTAGACAGGGGGCGAGCTTTCTTT,CASSLGLDRGRAFF,TRBJ1-1,-,TRBV13,TRBD1
TGCGCCAGCAGCTCGGGACACCTCTCACTTGTTGACACTGAAGCTTTCTTT,CASSSGHLSLVDTEAFF,TRBJ1-1,-,TRBV5-1,-
TGTGCCAGCAGCAAAGAAAGGGGAACTAGCATCCATGAGCAGTTCTTC,CASSKERGTSIHEQFF,TRBJ2-1,-,TRBV21-1,-
TGTGCCAGCAGCCGACGGGACAGTGGAAACACCATATATTTT,CASSRRDSGNTIYF,TRBJ1-3,-,TRBV16,TRBD1
TGTGCCAGCAGCTTGTTCGGGCTAGCGGGGGGAGAGACCCAGTACTTC,CASSLFGLAGGETQYF,TRBJ2-5,-,TRBV5-6,TRBD2